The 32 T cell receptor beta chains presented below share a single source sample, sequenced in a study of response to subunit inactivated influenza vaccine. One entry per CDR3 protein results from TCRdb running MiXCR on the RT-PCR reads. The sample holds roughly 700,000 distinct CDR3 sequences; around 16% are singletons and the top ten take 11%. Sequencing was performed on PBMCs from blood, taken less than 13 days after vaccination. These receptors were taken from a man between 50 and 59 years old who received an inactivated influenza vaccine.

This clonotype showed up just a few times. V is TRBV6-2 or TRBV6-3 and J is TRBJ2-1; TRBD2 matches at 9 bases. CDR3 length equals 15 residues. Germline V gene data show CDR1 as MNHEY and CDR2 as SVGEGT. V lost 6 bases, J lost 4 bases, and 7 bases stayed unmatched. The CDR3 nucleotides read TGTGCCAGCAGCGCCGGGACTAGCCGTTACAATGAGCAGTTCTTC. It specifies CASSAGTSRYNEQFF.

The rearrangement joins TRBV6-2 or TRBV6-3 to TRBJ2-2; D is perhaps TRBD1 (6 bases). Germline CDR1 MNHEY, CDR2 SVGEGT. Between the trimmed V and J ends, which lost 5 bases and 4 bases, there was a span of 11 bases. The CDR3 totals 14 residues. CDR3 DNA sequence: TGTGCCAGCAGTACCCTGGGGGCCACCGGGGAGCTGTTTTTT. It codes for CASSTLGATGELFF.

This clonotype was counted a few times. CDR3: CSVEDLTGGAPDTQYF. For the CDR3, the DNA is TGCAGCGTTGAAGATTTGACGGGGGGGGCTCCAGATACGCAGTATTTT. V and J are TRBV29-1 and TRBJ2-3, with 8 bases that match TRBD2. The CDR3 is 16 residues long. The germline gives CDR1 SQVTM, CDR2 ANQGSEA. With V trimmed by 0 bases and J by 4 bases, 9 bases remained unmatched.

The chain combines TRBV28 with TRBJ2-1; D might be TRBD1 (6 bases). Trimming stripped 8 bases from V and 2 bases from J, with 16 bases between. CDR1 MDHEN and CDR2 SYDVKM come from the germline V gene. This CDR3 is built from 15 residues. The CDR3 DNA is TGTGCCAGCCGTAGTCGACAGGAAACCTACAATGAGCAGTTCTTC. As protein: CASRSRQETYNEQFF.

The CDR3: CASSYSGYGETQYF. Here the CDR3 DNA reads TGTGCCAGCAGTTACAGCGGGTATGGAGAGACCCAGTACTTC. The chain couples TRBV6-2 or TRBV6-3 to TRBJ2-5; D is perhaps TRBD2 (6 bases). The CDR3 contains 14 residues. V was shortened by 2 bases and J by 4 bases, with 11 bases between the two germline ends. Looked up from germline, CDR1 is MNHEY and CDR2 is SVGEGT.

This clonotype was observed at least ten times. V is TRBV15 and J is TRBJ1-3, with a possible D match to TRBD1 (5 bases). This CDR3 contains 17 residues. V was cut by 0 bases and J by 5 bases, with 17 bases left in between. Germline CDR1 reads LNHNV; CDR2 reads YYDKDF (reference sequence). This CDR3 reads CATSRDHSSGRRNTIYF. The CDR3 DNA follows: TGTGCCACCAGCAGAGACCACTCTTCGGGGCGTCGAAACACCATATATTTT.

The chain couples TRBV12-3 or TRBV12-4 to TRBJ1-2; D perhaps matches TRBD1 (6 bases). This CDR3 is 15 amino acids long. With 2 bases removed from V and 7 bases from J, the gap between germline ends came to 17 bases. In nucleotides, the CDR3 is TGTGCCAGCAGTTTAAGTGGGCGGGCAGGGGTTGGCTACACCTTC. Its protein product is CASSLSGRAGVGYTF.

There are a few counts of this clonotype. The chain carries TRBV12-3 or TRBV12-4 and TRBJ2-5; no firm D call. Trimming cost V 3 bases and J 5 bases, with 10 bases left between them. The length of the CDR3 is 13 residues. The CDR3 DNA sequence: TGTGCCAGCAGTTTCTCGGACCCGGAGACCCAGTACTTC. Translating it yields CASSFSDPETQYF.

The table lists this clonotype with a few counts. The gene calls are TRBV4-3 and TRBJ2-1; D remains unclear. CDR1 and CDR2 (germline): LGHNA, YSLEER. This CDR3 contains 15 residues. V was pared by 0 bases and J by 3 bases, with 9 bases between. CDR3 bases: TGCGCCAGCAGCCAAGACGACGGGTTCTACAATGAGCAGTTCTTC. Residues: CASSQDDGFYNEQFF.

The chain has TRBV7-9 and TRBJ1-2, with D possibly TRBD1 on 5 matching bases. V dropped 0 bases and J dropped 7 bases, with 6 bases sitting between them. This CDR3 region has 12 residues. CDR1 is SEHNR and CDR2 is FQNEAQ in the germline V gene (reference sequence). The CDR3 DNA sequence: TGTGCCAGCAGCTTAGCGGACATTGGCTACACCTTC. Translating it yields CASSLADIGYTF.

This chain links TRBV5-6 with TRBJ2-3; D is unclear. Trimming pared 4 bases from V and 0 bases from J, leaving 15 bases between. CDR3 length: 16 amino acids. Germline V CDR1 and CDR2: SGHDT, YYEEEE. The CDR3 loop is CASSARLLPSTDTQYF. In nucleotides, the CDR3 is TGTGCCAGCAGCGCCAGACTTCTACCTAGCACAGATACGCAGTATTTT.

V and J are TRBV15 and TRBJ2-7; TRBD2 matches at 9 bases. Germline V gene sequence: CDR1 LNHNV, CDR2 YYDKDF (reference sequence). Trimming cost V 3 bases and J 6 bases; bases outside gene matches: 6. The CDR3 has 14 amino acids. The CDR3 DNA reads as TGTGCCACCAGCAGGATAGCGGGAGCTACCGAGCAGTACTTC. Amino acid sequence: CATSRIAGATEQYF.

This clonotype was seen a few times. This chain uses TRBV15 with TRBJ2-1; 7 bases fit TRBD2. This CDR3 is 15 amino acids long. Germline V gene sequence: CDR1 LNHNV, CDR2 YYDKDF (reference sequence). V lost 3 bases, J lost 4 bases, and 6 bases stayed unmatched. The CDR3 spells CATSSLSGRYNEQFF. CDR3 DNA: TGTGCCACCAGCAGTCTTTCCGGGAGGTACAATGAGCAGTTCTTC.

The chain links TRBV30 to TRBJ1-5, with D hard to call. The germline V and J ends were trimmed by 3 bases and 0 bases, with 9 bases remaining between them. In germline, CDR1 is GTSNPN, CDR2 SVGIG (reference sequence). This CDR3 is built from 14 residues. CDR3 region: CAWSTTNSNQPQHF. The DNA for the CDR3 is TGTGCCTGGAGCACTACTAATAGCAATCAGCCCCAGCATTTT.

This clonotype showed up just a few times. The CDR3, as DNA: TGTGCCAGCAGTTATGTACCAGGAAACCTCTACGAGCAGTACTTC. Its protein product is CASSYVPGNLYEQYF. The chain couples TRBV6-2 or TRBV6-3 to TRBJ2-7; D remains ambiguous. Germline values: CDR1 MNHEY, CDR2 SVGEGT. The CDR3 runs 15 residues. The V end lost 3 bases, the J end lost 3 bases, and 15 bases lay between the germline ends.

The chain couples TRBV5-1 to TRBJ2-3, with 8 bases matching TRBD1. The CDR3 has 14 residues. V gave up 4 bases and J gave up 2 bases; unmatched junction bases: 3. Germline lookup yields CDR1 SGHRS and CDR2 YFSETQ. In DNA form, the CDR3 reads TGCGCCAGCAGCGGACAGGGTTTCACAGATACGCAGTATTTT. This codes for CASSGQGFTDTQYF.

This chain's CDR3 is CASSQVQYNSPLHF. In DNA, the CDR3 is TGTGCCAGCAGCCAAGTTCAGTATAATTCACCCCTCCACTTT. The chain recombines TRBV3-1 with TRBJ1-6; D is uncertain. The CDR3 is made up of 14 amino acids. CDR1 and CDR2 from the germline V gene are LGHDT and YNNKEL (reference sequence). V lost 1 base to trimming and J lost 4 bases, with 5 bases between them. The full variable domain, completed using reference TRBV3-1 and TRBJ1-6, is DTAVSQTPKYLVTQMGNDKSIKCEQNLGHDTMYWYKQDSKKFLKIMFSYNNKELIINETVPNRFSPKSPDKAHLNLHINSLELGDSAVYFCASSQVQYNSPLHFGNGTRLTVT.

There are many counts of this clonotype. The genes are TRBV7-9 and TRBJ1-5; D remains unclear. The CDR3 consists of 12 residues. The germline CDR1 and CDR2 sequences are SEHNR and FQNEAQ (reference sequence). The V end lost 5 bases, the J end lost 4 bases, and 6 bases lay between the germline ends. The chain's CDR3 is CASSTLNQPQHF. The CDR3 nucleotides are TGTGCCAGCAGCACCCTAAATCAGCCCCAGCATTTT.

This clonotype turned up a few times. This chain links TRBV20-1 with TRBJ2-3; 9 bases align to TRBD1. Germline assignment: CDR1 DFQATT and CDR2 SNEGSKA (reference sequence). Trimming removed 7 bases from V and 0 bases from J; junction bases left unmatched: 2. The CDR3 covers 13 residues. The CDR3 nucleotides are TGCAGTGTCGGGACAGGGAGCACAGATACGCAGTATTTT. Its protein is CSVGTGSTDTQYF.

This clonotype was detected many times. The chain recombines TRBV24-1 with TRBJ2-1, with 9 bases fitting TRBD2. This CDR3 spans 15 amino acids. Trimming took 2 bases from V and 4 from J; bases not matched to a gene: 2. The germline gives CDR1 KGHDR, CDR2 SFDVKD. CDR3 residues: CATSDWLAGYNEQFF. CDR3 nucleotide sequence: TGTGCCACCAGTGATTGGCTAGCGGGATACAATGAGCAGTTCTTC.

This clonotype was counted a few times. CDR3 coding DNA: TGTGCCAGCAGCTTAGCGCGGGGGACAGGGAGTTTGATTCAGCCCCAGCATTTT. It encodes CASSLARGTGSLIQPQHF. The chain recombines TRBV7-2 with TRBJ1-5; 9 bases agree with TRBD1. Germline trimming cut 0 bases from V and 6 bases from J; bases unmatched to any gene: 12. Germline V gene sequence: CDR1 SGHTA, CDR2 FQGNSA. This CDR3 has 18 residues.

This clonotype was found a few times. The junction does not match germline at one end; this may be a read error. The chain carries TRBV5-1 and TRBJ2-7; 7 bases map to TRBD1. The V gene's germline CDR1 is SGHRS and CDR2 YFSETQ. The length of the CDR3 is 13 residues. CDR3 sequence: CASSRDRTYEQYF. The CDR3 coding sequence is TGTGCCAGCAGCCGGGACAGAACCTACGAGCAGTACTTC.

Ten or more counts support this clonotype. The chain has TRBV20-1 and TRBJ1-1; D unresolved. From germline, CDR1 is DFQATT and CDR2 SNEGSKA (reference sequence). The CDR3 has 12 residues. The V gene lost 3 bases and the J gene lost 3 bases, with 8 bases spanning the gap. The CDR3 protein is CSARYRHTEAFF. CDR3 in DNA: TGCAGTGCTAGGTACAGACACACTGAAGCTTTCTTT.

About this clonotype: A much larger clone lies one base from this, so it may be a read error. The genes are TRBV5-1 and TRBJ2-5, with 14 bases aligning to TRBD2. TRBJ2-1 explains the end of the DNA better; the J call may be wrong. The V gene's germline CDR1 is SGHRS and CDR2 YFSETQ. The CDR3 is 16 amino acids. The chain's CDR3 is CASSGTSGGPEETQFF. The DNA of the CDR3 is TGCGCCAGCAGCGGGACTAGCGGGGGACCCGAAGAGACCCAGTTCTTC.

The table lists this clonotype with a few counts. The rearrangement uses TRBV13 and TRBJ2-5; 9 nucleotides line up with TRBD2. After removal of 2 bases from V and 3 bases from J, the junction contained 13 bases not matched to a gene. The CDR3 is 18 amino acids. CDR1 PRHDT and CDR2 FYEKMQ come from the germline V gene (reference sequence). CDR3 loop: CASSLRYGGRAGEETQYF. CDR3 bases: TGTGCCAGCAGCTTAAGATATGGCGGGAGGGCCGGAGAAGAGACCCAGTACTTC.

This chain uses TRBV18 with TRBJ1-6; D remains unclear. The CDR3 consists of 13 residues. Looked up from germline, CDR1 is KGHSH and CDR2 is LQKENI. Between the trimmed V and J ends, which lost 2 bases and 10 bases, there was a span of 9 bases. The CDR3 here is CASSPEERSPLHF. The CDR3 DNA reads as TGTGCCAGCTCACCAGAAGAACGGTCACCCCTCCACTTT.

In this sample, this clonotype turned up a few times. DNA for the CDR3: TGTGCCAGCAGCCCCGCCAGGGCCAACGTCCTGACTTTC. It translates to CASSPARANVLTF. This chain uses TRBV7-2 with TRBJ2-6; D is unresolved. From germline, CDR1 is SGHTA and CDR2 FQGNSA. This CDR3 is built from 13 residues. Trimming took off 5 bases at V and 5 bases at J, with 7 bases between the two ends. Looking up the rest from reference TRBV7-2 and TRBJ2-6 gives the full variable domain: GAGVSQSPSNKVTEKGKDVELRCDPISGHTALYWYRQSLGQGLEFLIYFQGNSAPDKSGLPSDRFSAERTGGSVSTLTIQRTQQEDSAVYLCASSPARANVLTFGAGSRLTVL.

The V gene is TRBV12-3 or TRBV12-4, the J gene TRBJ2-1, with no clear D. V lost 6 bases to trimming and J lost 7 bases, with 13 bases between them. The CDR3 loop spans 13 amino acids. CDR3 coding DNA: TGTGCCAGCAGCCAAGATGCTTGGAATGAGCAGTTCTTC. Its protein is CASSQDAWNEQFF.

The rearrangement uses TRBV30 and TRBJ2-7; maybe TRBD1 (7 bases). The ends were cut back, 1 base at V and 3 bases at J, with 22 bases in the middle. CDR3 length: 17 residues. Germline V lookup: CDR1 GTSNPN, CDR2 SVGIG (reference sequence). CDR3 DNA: TGTGCCTGGAGTGGTAGACAGGGACTTCCTCAATTCTACGAGCAGTACTTC. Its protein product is CAWSGRQGLPQFYEQYF.

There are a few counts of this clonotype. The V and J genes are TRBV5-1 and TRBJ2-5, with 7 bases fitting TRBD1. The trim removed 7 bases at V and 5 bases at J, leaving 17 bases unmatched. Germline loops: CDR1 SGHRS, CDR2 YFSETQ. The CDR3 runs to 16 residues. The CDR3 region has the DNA TGCGCCAGCCACGGTCCCCGGACAGGCCACCTGGAGACCCAGTACTTC. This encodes CASHGPRTGHLETQYF.

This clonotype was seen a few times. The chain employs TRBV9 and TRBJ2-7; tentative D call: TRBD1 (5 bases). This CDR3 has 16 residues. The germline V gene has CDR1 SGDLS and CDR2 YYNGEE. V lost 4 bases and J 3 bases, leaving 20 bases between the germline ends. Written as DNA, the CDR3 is TGTGCCAGCAGCCTAGGCCCCAGGCAGGGATACTACGAGCAGTACTTC. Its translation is CASSLGPRQGYYEQYF.

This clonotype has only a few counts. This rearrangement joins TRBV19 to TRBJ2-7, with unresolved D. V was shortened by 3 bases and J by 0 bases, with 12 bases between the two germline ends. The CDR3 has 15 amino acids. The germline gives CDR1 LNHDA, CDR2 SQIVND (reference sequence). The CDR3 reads CASSISGRSSYEQYF. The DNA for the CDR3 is TGTGCCAGTAGTATTTCAGGACGTAGCTCCTACGAGCAGTACTTC. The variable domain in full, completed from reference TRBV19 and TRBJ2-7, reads DGGITQSPKYLFRKEGQNVTLSCEQNLNHDAMYWYRQDPGQGLRLIYYSQIVNDFQKGDIAEGYSVSREKKESFPLTVTSAQKNPTAFYLCASSISGRSSYEQYFGPGTRLTVT.